The following is a TCR beta chain sequence with its context. Antigen: not known. Molecular barcoded adaptors covering alpha/delta and beta/gamma chains were used on 400 ng RNA. From the reads, TCRdb called clonotypes with MiXCR, one entry per CDR3 protein. The sample includes tens of thousands of distinct CDR3 sequences, about 19% of them seen just once. The data originate from a study of read filtering for tumor transcriptome and immune sequencing. Whole-study context: Revised staging placed eight or nine patients in R-ISS I, about 15 in II, six or seven in III. After DNase treatment, RNA was made into whole-transcriptome libraries.

Per the germline V gene, CDR1 is DFQATT and CDR2 is SNEGSKA (reference sequence). CDR3 length equals 16 residues. V lost 3 bases and J lost 4; bases outside the gene matches: 12. Study results and limitations: IR-seq captured clonotypes deeper and more reliably than RNA-seq.

This chain joins TRBV20-1 and TRBJ2-5, with 9 nucleotides matching TRBD1. The sample taken for sequencing was a population of CD138-negative cells sorted from bone marrow. This sequence originates from a donor at least 40 years old with multiple myeloma. CDR3 loop: CSASLQRGTGPETQYF. The CDR3 DNA is TGCAGTGCTAGTCTCCAAAGGGGGACAGGGCCAGAGACCCAGTACTTC.